A single sample gave rise to the 26 T cell receptor beta chains below, sequenced in a study of T cell responses to AZD1222 COVID-19 vaccine. Using immunoSEQ multiplex PCR, the repertoire was profiled, and TCRdb retains in-frame clones only, with some absent. The sample has around 53,000 clones; 65% to 90% are singletons. The sequences come from peripheral blood, collected 28 days after the second AZD1222 dose. The receptors stem from an adult who received the AZD1222 COVID-19 vaccine.

The rearrangement uses TRBV28 and TRBJ1-3; no reliable D call. The germline V gene encodes CDR1 MDHEN and CDR2 SYDVKM. The CDR3 is made up of 15 amino acids. Trimming took off 7 bases at V and 2 bases at J, with 15 bases between the two ends. In DNA form, the CDR3 reads TGTGCCAGCACCACCAGAGGCATTCCTGGAAACACCATATATTTT. Residues: CASTTRGIPGNTIYF. Combining the CDR3 with reference TRBV28 and TRBJ1-3 gives the whole variable domain DVKVTQSSRYLVKRTGEKVFLECVQDMDHENMFWYRQDPGLGLRLIYFSYDVKMKEKGDIPEGYSVSREKKERFSLILESASTNQTSMYLCASTTRGIPGNTIYFGEGSWLTVV.

This chain links TRBV18 with TRBJ2-7; D not certain. CDR1 KGHSH and CDR2 LQKENI come from the germline V gene. Trimming cost V 3 bases and J 7 bases, with 10 bases left between them. The CDR3 is 12 amino acids. The CDR3 nucleotides read TGTGCCAGCTCACCTTCCGACCAGGAGCAGTACTTC. Protein: CASSPSDQEQYF. Based on the CDR3 plus reference TRBV18 and TRBJ2-7, the full variable domain is NAGVMQNPRHLVRRRGQEARLRCSPMKGHSHVYWYRQLPEEGLKFMVYLQKENIIDESGMPKERFSAEFPKEGPSILRIQQVVRGDSAAYFCASSPSDQEQYFGPGTRLTVT.

V gene TRBV5-1 combines with J gene TRBJ1-1; 9 bases agree with TRBD1. Germline V gene data show CDR1 as SGHRS and CDR2 as YFSETQ. The CDR3 runs to 16 residues. V lost 4 bases, J lost 5 bases, and 12 bases stayed unmatched. The chain's CDR3 is CASSHLGQGQGTEAFF. DNA of the CDR3: TGCGCCAGCAGCCACCTGGGACAGGGCCAGGGAACTGAAGCTTTCTTT.

The chain has TRBV10-3 and TRBJ1-1, with TRBD1 matching over 7 bases. With 7 bases clipped from V and 2 bases from J, the junction kept 4 bases outside the gene matches. The CDR3 extends over 13 amino acids. Germline CDR1 reads ENHRY; CDR2 reads SYGVKD. CDR3 bases: TGTGCCATCACCCGGACAGGAAACACTGAAGCTTTCTTT. Translating gives CAITRTGNTEAFF.

Regarding this clone: The junction and the germline gene differ at one end; a read error may be behind it. The V call is TRBV4-1, the J call TRBJ1-1; D gene ambiguous. Germline V gene sequence: CDR1 MGHRA, CDR2 YSYEKL. CDR3 length: 11 amino acids. CDR3 sequence (DNA): TGCGCCAGCAGCCAAGGGTCCCGGGATTTTTTT. It yields the protein CASSQGSRDFF.

J is TRBJ2-1 and V is TRBV28; 14 nucleotides match TRBD2. Germline loops: CDR1 MDHEN, CDR2 SYDVKM. With 5 bases clipped from V and 7 bases from J, the junction kept 7 bases outside the gene matches. This CDR3 is built from 16 residues. The CDR3 sequence: CASSLLTSGRGNEQFF. The CDR3, as DNA: TGTGCCAGCAGTCTCCTGACTAGCGGGAGGGGGAATGAGCAGTTCTTC.

The chain links TRBV27 to TRBJ2-3; TRBD1 aligns across 7 bases. Trimming cost V 6 bases and J 3 bases; bases outside gene matches: 3. The germline CDR1 and CDR2 sequences are MNHEY and SMNVEV (reference sequence). This CDR3 contains 13 residues. CDR3 sequence reads: CASRKTGTDTQYF. The CDR3 bases are TGTGCCAGCAGGAAGACAGGGACAGATACGCAGTATTTT.

The rearrangement links TRBV7-3 to TRBJ1-5; D remains unclear. CDR1 is SGHTA and CDR2 is FQGTGA in the germline V gene. V was trimmed by 2 bases and J by 1 base, leaving 9 bases between them. The length of the CDR3 is 15 residues. This CDR3 is CASSLDLGSNQPQHF. In DNA form, the CDR3 reads TGTGCCAGCAGCTTAGACCTGGGGAGCAATCAGCCCCAGCATTTT.

The genes are TRBV5-1 and TRBJ2-1; no definite D call. Germline-derived CDR1 and CDR2 are SGHRS and YFSETQ. V was shortened by 0 bases and J by 4 bases, with 14 bases between the two germline ends. The CDR3 extends over 16 amino acids. This CDR3 is CASSLALSSPYNEQFF. CDR3 nucleotide sequence: TGCGCCAGCAGCTTGGCCCTTAGCTCACCATACAATGAGCAGTTCTTC.

The genes are TRBV7-8 and TRBJ2-3; D perhaps matches TRBD2 (5 bases). This CDR3 comprises 15 residues. Germline V gene sequence: CDR1 SGHVS, CDR2 FQNEAQ. The ends were cut back, 5 bases at V and 2 bases at J, with 14 bases in the middle. The chain's CDR3 is CASSRIGRDTDTQYF. The CDR3 nucleotides are TGTGCCAGCAGCCGCATCGGCCGGGACACAGATACGCAGTATTTT.

V usage is TRBV28 and J usage is TRBJ1-4, with D possibly TRBD1 on 5 matching bases. CDR1 is MDHEN, CDR2 SYDVKM, per germline. This CDR3 is built from 16 residues. V lost 4 bases, J lost 0 bases, and 12 bases lay in between. CDR3 amino acids: CASSSPYRSTNEKLFF. The DNA for the CDR3 is TGTGCCAGCAGTTCTCCTTACAGGTCAACTAATGAAAAACTGTTTTTT.

V and J are TRBV4-1 and TRBJ2-7; unclear D gene. V was clipped by 0 bases and J by 7 bases, with 13 bases between them. The CDR3 runs to 14 residues. The germline V gene has CDR1 MGHRA and CDR2 YSYEKL. CDR3 loop: CASSQDGKGWEQYF. CDR3 bases: TGCGCCAGCAGCCAAGATGGTAAAGGGTGGGAGCAGTACTTC.

In its sample, this clone was seen a few times. This same CDR3 is encoded by further DNA sequences in the sample. The J gene is TRBJ1-1, the V gene TRBV7-2; a possible D gene is TRBD1 (5 bases). V was cut by 3 bases and J by 1 base, with 6 bases left in between. The CDR3 is 13 residues long. CDR1 SGHTA and CDR2 FQGNSA come from the germline V gene. CDR3 bases: TGTGCCAGCAGCTTGACAGAGAACACTGAAGCTTTCTTT. Encoded protein: CASSLTENTEAFF.

This chain joins TRBV19 and TRBJ1-5; maybe TRBD1 (6 bases). Germline V lookup: CDR1 LNHDA, CDR2 SQIVND (reference sequence). Trimming took 10 bases from V and 0 from J, leaving 19 bases between them. The CDR3 consists of 16 residues. The CDR3: CATRGRGSNSNQPQHF. DNA for the CDR3: TGTGCCACCAGGGGCAGGGGATCGAATAGCAATCAGCCCCAGCATTTT.

This chain joins TRBV20-1 and TRBJ2-3; D is uncertain. Trimming removed 3 bases at V and 5 bases at J, with 9 bases between. Per the germline V gene, CDR1 is DFQATT and CDR2 is SNEGSKA (reference sequence). The CDR3 extends over 12 amino acids. The CDR3 here is CSASMRGDTQYF. The CDR3 DNA reads TGCAGTGCTAGTATGCGCGGAGATACGCAGTATTTT.

The V and J genes are TRBV29-1 and TRBJ2-3; 11 bases are a match to TRBD1. The CDR3 runs to 15 residues. CDR1 SQVTM and CDR2 ANQGSEA come from the germline V gene. The ends lost 3 bases at V and 6 bases at J; junction bases unmatched: 8. The CDR3 coding sequence is TGCAGCGTTGATGGGAGGACAGGGGGCATGGATACGCAGTATTTT. Translated, it gives CSVDGRTGGMDTQYF.

The rearrangement joins TRBV5-1 to TRBJ2-1; D perhaps matches TRBD2 (6 bases). The V and J ends lost 5 bases and 10 bases respectively, with 31 bases between them. This CDR3 region has 18 residues. In germline, CDR1 is SGHRS, CDR2 YFSETQ. The CDR3 DNA reads TGCGCCAGCAGTTTCCCCCTCCAGCGGAGGGACGGTTCAGGCGAGCAGTTCTTC. Translation: CASSFPLQRRDGSGEQFF.

The gene calls are TRBV7-2 and TRBJ1-2, with D hard to call. Germline V CDR1 and CDR2: SGHTA, FQGNSA. V was trimmed by 1 base and J by 8 bases, leaving 8 bases between them. The length of the CDR3 is 12 residues. In nucleotides, the CDR3 is TGTGCCAGCAGCTTAGTAGGTGTGGGCTACACCTTC. The encoded protein is CASSLVGVGYTF. The full variable domain, with the rest looked up from reference TRBV7-2 and TRBJ1-2, is GAGVSQSPSNKVTEKGKDVELRCDPISGHTALYWYRQSLGQGLEFLIYFQGNSAPDKSGLPSDRFSAERTGGSVSTLTIQRTQQEDSAVYLCASSLVGVGYTFGSGTRLTVV.

In this sample, this clone turned up once. The J gene is TRBJ2-7, the V gene TRBV20-1, with D unresolved. Trimming took off 3 bases at V and 7 bases at J, with 13 bases between the two ends. In germline, CDR1 is DFQATT, CDR2 SNEGSKA (reference sequence). The length of the CDR3 is 12 residues. CDR3 in amino acids: CSASGPNVEQYF. CDR3 nucleotides: TGCAGTGCTAGTGGGCCCAATGTTGAGCAGTACTTC.

This chain joins TRBV18 and TRBJ1-1; no definite D call. Trimming took off 4 bases at V and 1 base at J, with 10 bases between the two ends. The germline gives CDR1 KGHSH, CDR2 LQKENI. The CDR3 runs 14 residues. CDR3 residues: CASSLRRENTEAFF. CDR3 coding DNA: TGTGCCAGCTCACTACGACGGGAGAACACTGAAGCTTTCTTT.

This rearrangement joins TRBV11-2 to TRBJ2-3; a weak D match, TRBD2 (6 bases). V shed 5 bases and J shed 2 bases, with 20 bases lying between them. Per the germline V gene, CDR1 is SGHAT and CDR2 is FQNNGV. This CDR3 is built from 17 residues. CDR3 bases: TGTGCCAGCAGCCCCAACGGGCTAGCGAGTTCCACAGATACGCAGTATTTT. This encodes CASSPNGLASSTDTQYF. The full variable domain, in which reference TRBV11-2 and TRBJ2-3 provide the parts outside the CDR3, is EAGVAQSPRYKIIEKRQSVAFWCNPISGHATLYWYQQILGQGPKLLIQFQNNGVVDDSQLPKDRFSAERLKGVDSTLKIQPAKLEDSAVYLCASSPNGLASSTDTQYFGPGTRLTVL.

The chain carries TRBV4-2 and TRBJ2-3; no reliable D call. CDR1 and CDR2 (germline): LGHNA, YNFKEQ. CDR3 length: 14 residues. V was trimmed by 6 bases and J by 0 bases, leaving 10 bases between them. CDR3 sequence reads: CASRQDTSTDTQYF. DNA for the CDR3: TGTGCCAGCAGGCAGGATACTAGCACAGATACGCAGTATTTT.

A few counts support this clone. This chain uses TRBV14 with TRBJ2-1; 15 nucleotides align to TRBD2. This CDR3 contains 21 residues. Germline assignment: CDR1 SGHDN and CDR2 FVKESK. The J segment lost 5 bases and the V segment lost 5 bases, leaving 19 bases of the junction unmatched. CDR3: CASSYRAGTSGRSPLHNEQFF. The CDR3 DNA follows: TGTGCCAGCAGCTACAGGGCCGGGACTAGCGGGAGGAGTCCCCTACACAATGAGCAGTTCTTC.

Only one count was recorded for this clone. This chain joins TRBV28 and TRBJ1-2, with 7 bases lining up with TRBD1. The CDR3 totals 15 residues. Trimming cost V 6 bases and J 0 bases; bases outside gene matches: 7. Germline CDR1 is MDHEN and CDR2 is SYDVKM. CDR3 protein: CASRPGQSTNYGYTF. Here the CDR3 DNA reads TGTGCCAGCAGACCGGGACAGAGCACTAACTATGGCTACACCTTC.

The CDR3 protein is CASSQSRGTGELFF. DNA for the CDR3: TGTGCCAGCAGCCAATCTCGGGGCACCGGGGAGCTGTTTTTT. The genes are TRBV16 and TRBJ2-2; maybe TRBD2 (5 bases). The CDR3 contains 14 residues. CDR1 is KGHSY and CDR2 is FQNENV in the germline V gene. The germline V and J ends were trimmed by 0 bases and 4 bases, with 6 bases remaining between them.

This clone was observed once. This chain links TRBV4-1 with TRBJ2-1; D might be TRBD2 (6 bases). The CDR3 totals 16 residues. Looked up from germline, CDR1 is MGHRA and CDR2 is YSYEKL. Trimming removed 0 bases at V and 7 bases at J, with 16 bases between. The CDR3 reads CASSQDLPGEGNEQFF. The CDR3 region has the DNA TGCGCCAGCAGCCAAGATCTCCCGGGAGAGGGGAATGAGCAGTTCTTC.